Described below is a single T cell receptor (beta chain) sequence and its context. Its antigen is unidentified. The CDR3 length is 16 residues. Germline-derived CDR1 and CDR2 are MNHNY and SVGAGI (reference sequence). Sampling of blood occurred at baseline, cycle 4 day 1, and cycle 7 day 1. The entry originates in a study of OX40 agonist ivuxolimab in advanced cancers. In the study overall: Of the participants, over 30% had some prior anti-PD-1, anti-PD-L1 or anti-CTLA-4 therapy, which was allowed.

Study-level points and caveats: Expanded clones were, on average, more numerous among CD8+ T cells than CD4+. It was not determined which antigens were specifically recognized by the peripheral T cells that had undergone clonal expansion.

Measured with immunoSEQ multiplex PCR; TCRdb has only the in-frame clones, and not every one. The sample holds tens of thousands of clones, about 82% seen once. The receptor was isolated from an adult with an advanced solid tumor such as melanoma, head and neck, liver or kidney cancer. The source was CD4+ or CD8+ T cells sorted from blood, collected in a trial of the OX40 agonist ivuxolimab. This chain connects TRBV6-6 to TRBJ2-5; 10 positions agree with TRBD1. Gene TRBJ2-7 matches the end of the DNA better, so the J call may be wrong. CDR3: CASTHTGTGVIYEQYF. CDR3 bases: TGTGCCAGCACCCACACCGGGACAGGGGTCATCTACGAGCAGTACTTC.